These T cell receptor beta chains were read from a single sample in a study of Ad26.COV2.S vaccination and SARS-CoV-2 variants. Clones were read by immunoSEQ multiplex PCR, and TCRdb kept only the in-frame ones, dropping some. The sample shows about 390,000 clones, around 93% of them seen only once. The sample consisted of peripheral blood, taken in a trial of Ad26.COV2.S vaccine versus placebo. Receptors originate from a person between 18 and 60 years old who received the Ad26.COV2.S COVID-19 vaccine or a placebo. Both conserved end residues are part of each CDR3. Each record gives: D gene, J gene, clone size, V gene, CDR3 DNA, CDR3 protein. The D gene is left open where the match is weak. Where a row states a size, it is once, few, many or the class of an expanded clone; other rows omit it.

d_call: NA; j_call: TRBJ2-5; clone_size: NA; v_call: TRBV5-6; cdr3_nt: TGTGCCAGCAGCTTGGGGGCAGATCAAGAGACCCAGTACTTC; cdr3_aa: CASSLGADQETQYF
d_call: NA; j_call: TRBJ2-7; clone_size: NA; v_call: TRBV5-1; cdr3_nt: TGCGCCAGCAGCTTGGGGACAGTTGAAGCCGAGCAGTACTTC; cdr3_aa: CASSLGTVEAEQYF
d_call: NA; j_call: TRBJ2-3; clone_size: NA; v_call: TRBV4-3; cdr3_nt: TGCGCCAGCAGCCAAGATTATGACGGCCTCACAGATACGCAGTATTTT; cdr3_aa: CASSQDYDGLTDTQYF
d_call: NA; j_call: TRBJ1-2; clone_size: NA; v_call: TRBV28; cdr3_nt: TGTGCCAGCAGTTCGACAGTCTATGGCTACACCTTC; cdr3_aa: CASSSTVYGYTF
d_call: NA; j_call: TRBJ2-2; clone_size: NA; v_call: TRBV25-1; cdr3_nt: TGTGCCAGCAGTGAATGGGGCGGAGGCACCGGGGAGCTGTTTTTT; cdr3_aa: CASSEWGGGTGELFF
d_call: TRBD2; j_call: TRBJ2-3; clone_size: NA; v_call: TRBV5-4; cdr3_nt: TGTGCCAGCAGCACAGGACTAGCGGGGGGGCAACTCGGGACAGATACGCAGTATTTT; cdr3_aa: CASSTGLAGGQLGTDTQYF
d_call: NA; j_call: TRBJ1-1; clone_size: once; v_call: TRBV18; cdr3_nt: TGTGCCAGCTCACCTGGGCGGACCAGAGACACTGAAGCTTTCTTT; cdr3_aa: CASSPGRTRDTEAFF
d_call: TRBD1; j_call: TRBJ1-4; clone_size: NA; v_call: TRBV6-5; cdr3_nt: TGTGCCAGCAGTACCCGGACAGGGCCGAGTGAAAAACTGTTTTTT; cdr3_aa: CASSTRTGPSEKLFF
d_call: NA; j_call: TRBJ1-5; clone_size: NA; v_call: TRBV5-6; cdr3_nt: TGTGCCAGCAGCTTTTTTGAGCGAGGGTATAGCAATCAGCCCCAGCATTTT; cdr3_aa: CASSFFERGYSNQPQHF
d_call: NA; j_call: TRBJ1-3; clone_size: NA; v_call: TRBV3-1/TRBV3-2; cdr3_nt: TGTGCCAGCAGCCAAGATCATGGGAGCTCTGGAAACACCATATATTTT; cdr3_aa: CASSQDHGSSGNTIYF
d_call: NA; j_call: TRBJ2-1; clone_size: once; v_call: TRBV27; cdr3_nt: TGTGCCAGCAGTGTCGTGGGGCTTCGGTCCAATGAGCAGTTCTTC; cdr3_aa: CASSVVGLRSNEQFF